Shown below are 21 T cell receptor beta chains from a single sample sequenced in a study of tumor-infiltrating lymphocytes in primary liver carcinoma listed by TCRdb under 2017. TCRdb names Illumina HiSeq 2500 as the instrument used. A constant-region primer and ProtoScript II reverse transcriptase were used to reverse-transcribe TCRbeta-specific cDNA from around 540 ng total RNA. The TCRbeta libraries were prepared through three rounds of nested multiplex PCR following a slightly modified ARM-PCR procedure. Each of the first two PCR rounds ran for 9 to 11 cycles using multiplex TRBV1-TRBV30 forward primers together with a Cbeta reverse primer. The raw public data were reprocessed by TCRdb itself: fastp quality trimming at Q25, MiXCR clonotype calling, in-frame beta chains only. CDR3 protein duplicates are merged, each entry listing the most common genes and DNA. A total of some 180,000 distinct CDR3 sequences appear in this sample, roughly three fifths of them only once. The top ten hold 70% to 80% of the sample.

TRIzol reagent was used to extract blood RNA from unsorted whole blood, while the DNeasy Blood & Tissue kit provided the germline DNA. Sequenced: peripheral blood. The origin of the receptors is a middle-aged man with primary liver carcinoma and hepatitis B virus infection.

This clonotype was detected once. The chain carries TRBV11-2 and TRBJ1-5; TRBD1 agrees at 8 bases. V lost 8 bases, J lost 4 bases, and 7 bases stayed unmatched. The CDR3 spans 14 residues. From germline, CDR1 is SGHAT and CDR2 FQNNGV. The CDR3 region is CASCQTGDNQPQHF. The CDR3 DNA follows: TGTGCCAGCTGTCAGACAGGGGATAATCAGCCCCAGCATTTT.

CDR3 sequence (DNA): TGTGTCACGAGGGGCAGCCGGGAGACCCAGTACTTC. The encoded protein is CVTRGSRETQYF. V is TRBV19 and J is TRBJ2-5, with D perhaps matching TRBD1 or TRBD2 (5 bases each). The CDR3 spans 12 residues. Germline loops: CDR1 LNHDA, CDR2 SQIVND (reference sequence).

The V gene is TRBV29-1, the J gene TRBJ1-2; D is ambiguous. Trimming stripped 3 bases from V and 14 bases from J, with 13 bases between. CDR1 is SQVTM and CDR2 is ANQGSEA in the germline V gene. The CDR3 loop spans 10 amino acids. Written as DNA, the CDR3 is TGCAGCGTTGACTCGGCGGGCAAGACCTTC. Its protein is CSVDSAGKTF.

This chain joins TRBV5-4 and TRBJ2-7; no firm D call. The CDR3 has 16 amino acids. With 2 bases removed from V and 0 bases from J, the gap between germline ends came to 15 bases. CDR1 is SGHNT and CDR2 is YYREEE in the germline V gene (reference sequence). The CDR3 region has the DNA TGTGCCAGCAGCTTCGGCGGTAGACTCGGCTCCTACGAGCAGTACTTC. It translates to CASSFGGRLGSYEQYF. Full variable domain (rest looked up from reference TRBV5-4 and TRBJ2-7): ETGVTQSPTHLIKTRGQQVTLRCSSQSGHNTVSWYQQALGQGPQFIFQYYREEENGRGNFPPRFSGLQFPNYSSELNVNALELDDSALYLCASSFGGRLGSYEQYFGPGTRLTVT.

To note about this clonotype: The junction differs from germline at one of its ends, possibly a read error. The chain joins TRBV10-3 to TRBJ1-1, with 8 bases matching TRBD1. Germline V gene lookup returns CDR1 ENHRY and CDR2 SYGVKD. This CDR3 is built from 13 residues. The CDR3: CAIRLTGDAEAFF. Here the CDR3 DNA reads TGTGCCATCAGATTGACAGGGGACGCTGAAGCCTTCTTT.

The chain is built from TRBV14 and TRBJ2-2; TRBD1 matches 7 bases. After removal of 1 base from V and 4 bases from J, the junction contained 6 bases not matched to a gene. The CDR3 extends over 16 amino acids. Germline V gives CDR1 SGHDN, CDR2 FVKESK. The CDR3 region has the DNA TGTGCCAGCAGCCAAGCTAAAAGGGGGCCCACCGGGGAGCTGTTTTTT. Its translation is CASSQAKRGPTGELFF.

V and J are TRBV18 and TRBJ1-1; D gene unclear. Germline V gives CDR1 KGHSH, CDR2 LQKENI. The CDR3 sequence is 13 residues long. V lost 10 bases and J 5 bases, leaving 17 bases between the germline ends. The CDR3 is CAICCEKGTEAFF. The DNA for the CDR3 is TGTGCCATCTGCTGTGAAAAGGGAACTGAAGCTTTCTTT.

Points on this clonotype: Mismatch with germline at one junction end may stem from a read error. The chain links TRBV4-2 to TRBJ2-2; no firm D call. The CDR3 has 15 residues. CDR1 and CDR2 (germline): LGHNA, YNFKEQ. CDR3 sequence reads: CASSQDFSAAGELFF. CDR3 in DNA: TGTGCTAGCAGCCAAGATTTCAGCGCCGCCGGGGAGCTGTTTTTT.

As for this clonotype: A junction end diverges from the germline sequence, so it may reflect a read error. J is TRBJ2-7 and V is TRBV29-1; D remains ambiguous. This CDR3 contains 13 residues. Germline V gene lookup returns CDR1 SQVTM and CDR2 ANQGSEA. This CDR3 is CSVILQISYGQYF. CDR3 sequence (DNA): TGCAGCGTTATCCTACAGATTAGTTACGGGCAGTACTTC.

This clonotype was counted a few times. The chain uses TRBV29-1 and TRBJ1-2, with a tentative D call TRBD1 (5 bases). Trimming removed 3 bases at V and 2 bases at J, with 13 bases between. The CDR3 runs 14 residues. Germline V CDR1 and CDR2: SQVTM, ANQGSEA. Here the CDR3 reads CSVDSGARNYGYTF. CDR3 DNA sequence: TGCAGCGTTGATTCTGGGGCGAGAAACTATGGCTACACCTTC.

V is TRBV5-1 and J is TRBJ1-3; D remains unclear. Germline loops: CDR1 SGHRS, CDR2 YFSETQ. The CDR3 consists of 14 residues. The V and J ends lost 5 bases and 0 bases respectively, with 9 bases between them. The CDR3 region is CASRVQPSGNTIYF. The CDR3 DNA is TGCGCCAGCAGAGTACAGCCCTCTGGAAACACCATATATTTT.

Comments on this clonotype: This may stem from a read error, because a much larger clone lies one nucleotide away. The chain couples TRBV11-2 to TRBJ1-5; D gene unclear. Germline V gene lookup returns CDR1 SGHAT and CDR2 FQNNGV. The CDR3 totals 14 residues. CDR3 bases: TGTGCCAGCAGCTTACCCAATAGCGATCAGCCCCAGCATTTT. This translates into CASSLPNSDQPQHF.

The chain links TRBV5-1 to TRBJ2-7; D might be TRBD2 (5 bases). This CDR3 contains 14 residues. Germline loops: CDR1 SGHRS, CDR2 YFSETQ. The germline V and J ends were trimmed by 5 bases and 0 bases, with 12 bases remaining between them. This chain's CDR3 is CASSHSASSYEQYF. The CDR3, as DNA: TGCGCCAGCAGTCATAGCGCGAGCTCCTACGAGCAGTACTTC.

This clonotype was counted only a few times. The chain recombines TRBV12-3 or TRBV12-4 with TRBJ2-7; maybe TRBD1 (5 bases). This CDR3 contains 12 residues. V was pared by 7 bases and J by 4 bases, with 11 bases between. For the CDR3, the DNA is TGTGCCAGCACTGTCACAGGATACGAGCAGTACTTC. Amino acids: CASTVTGYEQYF.

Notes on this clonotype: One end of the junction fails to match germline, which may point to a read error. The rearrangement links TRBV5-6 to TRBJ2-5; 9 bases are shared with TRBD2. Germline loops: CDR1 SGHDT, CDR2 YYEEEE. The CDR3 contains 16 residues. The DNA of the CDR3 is TGTGCCAGCAGGACCGGGACTAGCCGTCCGGAAGAGACCCATTACTTC. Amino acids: CASRTGTSRPEETHYF.

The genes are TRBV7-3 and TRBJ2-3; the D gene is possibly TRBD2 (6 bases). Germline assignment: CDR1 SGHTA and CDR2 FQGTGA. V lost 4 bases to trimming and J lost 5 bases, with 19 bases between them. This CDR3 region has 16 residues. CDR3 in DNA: TGTGCCAGCAGCTCTACTGGACGGGAGTATGTAGATACGCAGTATTTT. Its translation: CASSSTGREYVDTQYF.

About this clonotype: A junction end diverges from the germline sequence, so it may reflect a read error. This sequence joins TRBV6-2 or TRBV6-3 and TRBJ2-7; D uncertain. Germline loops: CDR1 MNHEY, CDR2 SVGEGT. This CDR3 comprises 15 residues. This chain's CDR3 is CTSSYFTGQPYEQYF. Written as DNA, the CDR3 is TGTACCAGCAGTTACTTTACTGGGCAGCCCTACGAGCAGTACTTC.

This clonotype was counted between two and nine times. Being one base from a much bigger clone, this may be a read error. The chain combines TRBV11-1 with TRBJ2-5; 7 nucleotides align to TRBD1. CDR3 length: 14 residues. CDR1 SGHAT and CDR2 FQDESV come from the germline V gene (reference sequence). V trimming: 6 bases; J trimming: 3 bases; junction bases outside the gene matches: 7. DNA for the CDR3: TGTGCCAGCAGTTCCGGGACAGCCAAAGAGACCCAGTACTTC. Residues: CASSSGTAKETQYF.

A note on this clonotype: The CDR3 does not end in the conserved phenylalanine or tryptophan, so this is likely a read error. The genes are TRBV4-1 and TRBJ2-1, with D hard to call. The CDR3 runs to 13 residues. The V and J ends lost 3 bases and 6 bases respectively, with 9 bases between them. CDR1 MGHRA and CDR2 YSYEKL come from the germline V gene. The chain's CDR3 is CASSQTLFNEQFL. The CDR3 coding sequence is TGCGCCAGCAGCCAGACTTTGTTCAATGAGCAGTTCCTC.

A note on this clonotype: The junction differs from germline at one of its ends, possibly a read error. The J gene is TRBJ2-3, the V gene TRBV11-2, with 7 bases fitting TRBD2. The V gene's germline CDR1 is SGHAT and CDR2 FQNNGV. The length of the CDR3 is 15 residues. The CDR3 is CAGSPMGRETDTHYF. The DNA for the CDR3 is TGTGCCGGCAGCCCCATGGGGCGGGAGACAGATACGCACTATTTT.

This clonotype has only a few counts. CDR3 nucleotide sequence: TGTGCCAGCAGTTACTCGACAGGGAATACTGAAGCTTTCTTT. This translates into CASSYSTGNTEAFF. V usage is TRBV6-5 and J usage is TRBJ1-1; 7 bases match TRBD1. CDR3 size: 14 residues. In germline, CDR1 is MNHEY, CDR2 SVGAGI. Trimming took 0 bases from V and 5 from J; bases not matched to a gene: 3.